A single sample gave rise to the 22 T cell receptor beta chains below, sequenced in a study of T-cell memory formation after mild COVID-19. TCRdb reanalysed the 5' RACE reads using MiXCR and keeps one entry per CDR3 protein. Seen here are 100,000 to 130,000 distinct CDR3 sequences, about an eighth observed once, and the top ten hold about 39%. What was sequenced was PBMCs or a T cell subset sorted from them (not recorded which). Receptors originate from a man aged 18 to 30 who had mild COVID-19 (a few samples of this study predate the infection). Cell type and time point are not known.

In this sample, this clonotype turned up a few times. The chain carries TRBV24-1 and TRBJ2-2; tentative D call: TRBD1 (6 bases). The CDR3 has 14 residues. Trimming removed 5 bases from V and 4 bases from J, with 10 bases in between. Germline V gene data show CDR1 as KGHDR and CDR2 as SFDVKD. The CDR3 reads CATSATGPTGELFF. The CDR3, as DNA: TGTGCCACCAGTGCGACAGGACCCACCGGGGAGCTGTTTTTT.

This clonotype has more than one count but fewer than ten. The V and J genes are TRBV6-6 and TRBJ1-2, with 11 bases fitting TRBD1. There are 15 residues in the CDR3. The junction had 6 bases not matched to a gene; V was cut back by 5 bases and J by 4 bases. The germline CDR1 and CDR2 sequences are MNHNY and SVGAGI (reference sequence). The CDR3 is CASSTDRGRGYGYTF. CDR3 in DNA: TGTGCCAGCAGTACGGACAGGGGGCGCGGCTATGGCTACACCTTC.

The chain uses TRBV6-5 and TRBJ1-2; the D gene is possibly TRBD1 (5 bases). Germline CDR1 and CDR2: MNHEY and SVGAGI. V lost 3 bases and J lost 8, with 22 bases in between. The CDR3 sequence is 16 residues long. The CDR3 coding sequence is TGTGCCAGCAGTTATGGCTTGGGACTTCCCGGCGGAGGCTACACCTTC. Translation gives CASSYGLGLPGGGYTF.

The chain recombines TRBV10-3 with TRBJ2-3; 9 nucleotides agree with TRBD2. The germline V gene has CDR1 ENHRY and CDR2 SYGVKD. The J segment lost 4 bases and the V segment lost 6 bases, leaving 2 bases of the junction unmatched. The CDR3 is 13 amino acids. CDR3 loop: CAIRLAGPDTQYF. CDR3 nucleotides: TGTGCCATCAGACTAGCGGGTCCAGATACGCAGTATTTT.

This clonotype appeared a few times. This chain links TRBV29-1 with TRBJ1-2; D remains unclear. CDR3 size: 13 residues. The germline CDR1 and CDR2 sequences are SQVTM and ANQGSEA. V was cut by 0 bases and J by 2 bases, with 7 bases left in between. The CDR3 DNA is TGCAGCGTTGAAGAAACAAAAAACTATGGCTACACCTTC. It encodes CSVEETKNYGYTF.

This clonotype was recorded many times. This chain links TRBV9 with TRBJ2-7, with D possibly TRBD2 on 7 matching bases. CDR1 and CDR2 (germline): SGDLS, YYNGEE. The CDR3 is 16 amino acids. The V gene lost 0 bases and the J gene lost 3 bases, with 16 bases spanning the gap. The CDR3 reads CASSVDRGGSLYEQYF. The CDR3 region has the DNA TGTGCCAGCAGCGTAGACCGCGGGGGCTCTCTCTACGAGCAGTACTTC.

The chain recombines TRBV7-9 with TRBJ2-1; TRBD1 aligns across 12 bases. J was trimmed by 9 bases and V by 3 bases; bases with no gene match: 9. CDR1 and CDR2 (germline): SEHNR, FQNEAQ (reference sequence). The CDR3 is 16 residues long. The CDR3 reads CASSFPPGQGAGEQFF. The CDR3 region has the DNA TGTGCCAGCAGCTTCCCACCGGGACAGGGGGCGGGTGAGCAGTTCTTC.

This sequence joins TRBV4-1 and TRBJ2-7; no firm D call. The V end was cut by 1 base, the J end by 5 bases, with 9 bases between. Germline assignment: CDR1 MGHRA and CDR2 YSYEKL. This CDR3 has 13 amino acids. The CDR3 loop is CASSQVQGHEQYF. For the CDR3, the DNA is TGCGCCAGCAGCCAAGTCCAAGGCCACGAGCAGTACTTC.

The chain employs TRBV5-1 and TRBJ1-5, with TRBD1 as a possible D gene (6 bases). The V end was cut by 4 bases, the J end by 7 bases, with 12 bases between. Germline lookup yields CDR1 SGHRS and CDR2 YFSETQ. This CDR3 has 13 residues. The CDR3 loop is CASSPVGGQPQHF. In DNA, the CDR3 is TGCGCCAGCAGCCCGGTAGGGGGACAGCCCCAGCATTTT.

This clonotype was picked up many times. This sequence joins TRBV12-3 or TRBV12-4 and TRBJ2-2, with D uncertain. The ends were cut back, 5 bases at V and 4 bases at J, with 5 bases in the middle. The CDR3 contains 12 residues. This chain's CDR3 is CASSRGTGELFF. For the CDR3, the DNA is TGTGCCAGCAGTCGAGGCACCGGGGAGCTGTTTTTT.

This clonotype was seen a few times. The J gene is TRBJ2-1, the V gene TRBV6-5; perhaps TRBD1 as D (6 bases). Germline V CDR1 and CDR2: MNHEY, SVGAGI. V was clipped by 4 bases and J by 9 bases, with 16 bases between them. The CDR3 length is 14 residues. The CDR3 nucleotides read TGTGCCAGCAGTTCCGGACAGATTTTAGTTGAGCAGTTCTTC. It encodes CASSSGQILVEQFF.

The sample holds a few counts of this clonotype. The germline gene is not matched at one end of the junction; a read error may be the cause. The chain links TRBV19 to TRBJ2-2, with TRBD1 matching over 9 bases. The CDR3 is 13 amino acids. CDR1 and CDR2 (germline): LNHDA, SQIVND (reference sequence). The CDR3 here is CAGRTGVAGELFF. Written as DNA, the CDR3 is TGTGCCGGTAGGACAGGGGTAGCCGGGGAGCTGTTTTTT.

This clonotype has a count of ten or more. J is TRBJ2-1 and V is TRBV7-8; 8 bases map to TRBD2. Germline V gene sequence: CDR1 SGHVS, CDR2 FQNEAQ. Unmatched junction bases numbered 4, after V lost 4 bases and J lost 2 bases. This CDR3 region has 15 residues. The CDR3 sequence: CASSYLAGTYNEQFF. DNA of the CDR3: TGTGCCAGCAGCTACCTAGCGGGTACCTACAATGAGCAGTTCTTC.

This chain uses TRBV4-1 with TRBJ2-3; 8 bases are shared with TRBD2. The junction had 6 bases not matched to a gene; V was cut back by 7 bases and J by 6 bases. CDR3 length: 13 residues. Germline V gene sequence: CDR1 MGHRA, CDR2 YSYEKL. The CDR3 reads CASTGGPGDTQYF. In DNA, the CDR3 is TGCGCCAGCACGGGGGGGCCCGGGGATACGCAGTATTTT.

The gene calls are TRBV11-2 and TRBJ2-5, with 14 bases lining up with TRBD2. Per the germline V gene, CDR1 is SGHAT and CDR2 is FQNNGV. The CDR3 consists of 15 residues. Trimming cost V 4 bases and J 5 bases; bases outside gene matches: 3. The CDR3 nucleotides read TGTGCCAGCAGCTCTGGGACTAGCGGGGGCGAGACCCAGTACTTC. Its translation: CASSSGTSGGETQYF.

This rearrangement joins TRBV7-9 to TRBJ1-1, with no clear D. V was shortened by 5 bases and J by 1 base, with 14 bases between the two germline ends. The CDR3 has 15 amino acids. Per the germline V gene, CDR1 is SEHNR and CDR2 is FQNEAQ (reference sequence). CDR3 sequence reads: CASSQRGMKNTEAFF. The CDR3, as DNA: TGTGCCAGCAGCCAAAGAGGGATGAAGAACACTGAAGCTTTCTTT.

The CDR3 loop is CASSLVASGGNEQFF. The CDR3 DNA reads TGTGCCAGCAGCTTAGTGGCTAGCGGGGGGAATGAGCAGTTCTTC. The J gene is TRBJ2-1, the V gene TRBV7-9; 11 bases match TRBD2. This CDR3 is built from 15 residues. V was pared by 1 base and J by 7 bases, with 3 bases of the junction left unmatched. The germline gives CDR1 SEHNR, CDR2 FQNEAQ (reference sequence).

V gene TRBV13 combines with J gene TRBJ2-1, with D perhaps TRBD2 (7 bases). Per the germline V gene, CDR1 is PRHDT and CDR2 is FYEKMQ (reference sequence). The CDR3 spans 13 residues. V shed 7 bases and J shed 8 bases, with 15 bases lying between them. This CDR3 reads CASTRGGGDEQFF. The CDR3 coding sequence is TGTGCCAGCACCCGCGGGGGCGGTGATGAGCAGTTCTTC.

The chain has TRBV3-1 and TRBJ2-7; D is undetermined. CDR1 and CDR2 (germline): LGHDT, YNNKEL (reference sequence). CDR3 length equals 13 residues. V lost 0 bases to trimming and J lost 5 bases, with 8 bases between them. The CDR3 region has the DNA TGTGCCAGCAGCCAAGAACAGAAGAACGAGCAGTACTTC. Residues: CASSQEQKNEQYF.

This clonotype was seen a few times. The chain couples TRBV19 to TRBJ1-2; no clear D gene. V lost 3 bases and J 6 bases, leaving 11 bases between the germline ends. Germline-derived CDR1 and CDR2 are LNHDA and SQIVND (reference sequence). The CDR3 is 13 residues long. CDR3 amino acids: CASSILASDGYTF. As DNA, the CDR3 is TGTGCCAGTAGTATCCTGGCATCAGATGGCTACACCTTC.

There are a few counts of this clonotype. The rearrangement joins TRBV6-5 to TRBJ2-3, with D maybe TRBD2 (5 bases). Germline-derived CDR1 and CDR2 are MNHEY and SVGAGI. Trimming cost V 5 bases and J 6 bases, with 15 bases left between them. CDR3 size: 14 residues. The CDR3 sequence is CASSNGGPGDTQYF. CDR3 bases: TGTGCCAGCAGTAACGGAGGACCGGGGGATACGCAGTATTTT.

This clonotype has more than one count but fewer than ten. This sequence joins TRBV7-9 and TRBJ1-2; 9 bases line up with TRBD1. The CDR3 sequence is 20 residues long. Germline values: CDR1 SEHNR, CDR2 FQNEAQ (reference sequence). The junction had 24 bases not matched to a gene; V was cut back by 6 bases and J by 4 bases. CDR3 sequence reads: CASSPSIKTRDRAFGYGYTF. The CDR3 DNA is TGTGCCAGCAGTCCGTCAATAAAGACCCGGGACAGGGCGTTCGGCTATGGCTACACCTTC.